The sequence of this TCR beta chain was determined in a study of technical replicates of blood from a few donors. The table came from immunoSEQ multiplex PCR; TCRdb's copy has only in-frame clones and leaves some out. The sample has 66,000 or so clones; roughly 97% are singletons. The germline V gene encodes CDR1 SGHRS and CDR2 YFSETQ. The V end lost 0 bases, the J end lost 2 bases, and 6 bases lay between the germline ends. This CDR3 is built from 15 residues. This TCR was sampled from a human donor in good health. Input material: T cells isolated from PBMCs. The rearrangement joins TRBV5-1 to TRBJ2-6; TRBD1 might be the D (5 bases). The CDR3, as DNA: TGCGCCAGCAGCTTGGCAGGGACTGGGGCCAACGTCCTGACTTTC. Translation gives CASSLAGTGANVLTF.